These T cell receptor beta chains were read from a single sample in a study of CDR3 diversity in severe acne. TCRdb analysed the PCR reads with MiXCR anew, one entry per CDR3 protein. Of fewer than 100,000 distinct CDR3 sequences listed, over 40% were seen once; the top ten hold more than 13%. Sequencing used blood. The source of these receptors is a male donor in good health, without acne. CDR3s leave out the opening cysteine and the closing phenylalanine or tryptophan.

TRBV11-2 ASSYTGNYGYT
TRBV5-4 ASSFTGTRGYI
TRBV5-6 ASSPRTSGGAGEQF
TRBV10-2 ASSAELGRHNEQF
TRBV5-5 ASRAGTSGYEQY
TRBV28 ASSSRPGQGQTEAF
TRBV28 ASSAQGEVNEKLF
TRBV29-1 SVGGETVSSPGSEQF
TRBV6-5 ASSYSSGAGYT
TRBV10-3 AIRPGQGNYGYT
TRBV5-1 ASSIRSGLDTYEQY
TRBV6-6 ASSYGDRINQPQH
TRBV11-1 ASSLGFRTGIAGAQETQY
TRBV10-3 AISGEGGGLSTDTQY
TRBV29-1 SCISGQETQY
TRBV24-1 ATSGGRYKGSYGYT
TRBV6-6 ASTSPLTGRVNTEAF
TRBV20-1 SADRGTGIGETQH
TRBV5-6 ASSFRRTEAF
TRBV28 ASLKDARATNEKLF
TRBV5-6 ASSLAGQGARSEKLF
TRBV20-1 SAAPTTDGQISYEQY
TRBV3-1 ASSQGLAGQETQY
TRBV6-1 ASGRGGRAYEQY
TRBV9 ASSGTTGGGETQY
TRBV20-1 SASPALSVGQY
TRBV5-1 ASSTGTGEETQY
TRBV29-1 SGSAFFPGLYTEAF
TRBV7-9 ASSLYSNEKLF
TRBV5-1 ASSSAGLAVYERY
TRBV5-1 ASSLFAGREETQY
TRBV29-1 VERGKSLMGGYT